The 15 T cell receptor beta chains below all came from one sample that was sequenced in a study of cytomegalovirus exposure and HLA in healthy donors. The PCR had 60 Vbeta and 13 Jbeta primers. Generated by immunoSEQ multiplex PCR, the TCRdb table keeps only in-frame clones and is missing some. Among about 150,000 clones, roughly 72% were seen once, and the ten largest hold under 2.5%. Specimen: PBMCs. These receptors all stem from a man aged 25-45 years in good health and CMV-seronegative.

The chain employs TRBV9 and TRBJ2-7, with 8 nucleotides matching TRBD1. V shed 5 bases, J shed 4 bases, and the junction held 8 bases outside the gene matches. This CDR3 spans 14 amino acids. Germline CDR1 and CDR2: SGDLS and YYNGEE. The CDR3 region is CASSAGQGPYEQYF. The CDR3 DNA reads TGTGCCAGCAGTGCCGGACAGGGACCGTACGAGCAGTACTTC.

The CDR3 is CASREARNPMPQHF. In DNA, the CDR3 is TGTGCCAGCAGGGAGGCCCGCAACCCCATGCCCCAGCATTTT. The chain recombines TRBV28 with TRBJ1-5; D call uncertain. This CDR3 contains 14 residues. From germline, CDR1 is MDHEN and CDR2 SYDVKM. V was clipped by 6 bases and J by 9 bases, with 18 bases between them.

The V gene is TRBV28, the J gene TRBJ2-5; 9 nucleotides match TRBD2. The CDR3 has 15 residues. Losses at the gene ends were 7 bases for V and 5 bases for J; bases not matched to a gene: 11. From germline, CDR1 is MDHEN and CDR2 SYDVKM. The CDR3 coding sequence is TGTGCCAGCACCGAGCGGCGGGGGGGTGTGGAGACCCAGTACTTC. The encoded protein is CASTERRGGVETQYF.

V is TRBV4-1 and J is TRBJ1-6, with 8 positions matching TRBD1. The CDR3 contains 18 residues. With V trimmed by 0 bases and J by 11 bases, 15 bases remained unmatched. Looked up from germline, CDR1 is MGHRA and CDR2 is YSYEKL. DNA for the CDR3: TGCGCCAGCAGCCAAGACCGCATCCTTGGACAGGGATTGACACCCCTCCACTTT. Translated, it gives CASSQDRILGQGLTPLHF.

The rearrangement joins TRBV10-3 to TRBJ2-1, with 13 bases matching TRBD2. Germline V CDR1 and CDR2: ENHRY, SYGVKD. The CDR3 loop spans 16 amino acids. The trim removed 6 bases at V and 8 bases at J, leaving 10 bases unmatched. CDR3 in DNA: TGTGCCATCAGCGATCCACTAGCGGGGGGGCCAGATGAGCAGTTCTTC. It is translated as CAISDPLAGGPDEQFF.

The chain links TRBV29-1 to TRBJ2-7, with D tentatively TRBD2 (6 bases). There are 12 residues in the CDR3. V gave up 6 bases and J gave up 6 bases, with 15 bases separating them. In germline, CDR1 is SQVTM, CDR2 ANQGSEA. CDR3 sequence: CSVPGGAGEQYF. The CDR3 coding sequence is TGCAGCGTCCCCGGGGGTGCGGGCGAGCAGTACTTC.

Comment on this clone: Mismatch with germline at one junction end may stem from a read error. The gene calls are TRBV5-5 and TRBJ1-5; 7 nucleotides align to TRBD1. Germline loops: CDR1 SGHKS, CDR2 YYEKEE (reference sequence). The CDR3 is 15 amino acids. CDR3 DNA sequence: TGTGCCAGCAGCCCAGGACAGGCGGTAGGTCAGCCCCAGAATTTT. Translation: CASSPGQAVGQPQNF.

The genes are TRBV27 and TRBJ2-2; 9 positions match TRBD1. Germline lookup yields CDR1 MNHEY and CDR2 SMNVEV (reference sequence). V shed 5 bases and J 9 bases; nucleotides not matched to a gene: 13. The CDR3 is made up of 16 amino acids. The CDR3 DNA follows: TGTGCCAGCAGTCTCCAACAGGGGGCATTTATCCGGGAGCTGTTTTTT. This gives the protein CASSLQQGAFIRELFF.

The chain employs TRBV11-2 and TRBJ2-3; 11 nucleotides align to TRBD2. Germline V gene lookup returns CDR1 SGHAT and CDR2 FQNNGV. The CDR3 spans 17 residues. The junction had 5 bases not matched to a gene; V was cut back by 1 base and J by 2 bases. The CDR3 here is CASSLGIAGGPTDTQYF. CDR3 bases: TGTGCCAGCAGCTTAGGGATAGCGGGGGGGCCCACAGATACGCAGTATTTT.

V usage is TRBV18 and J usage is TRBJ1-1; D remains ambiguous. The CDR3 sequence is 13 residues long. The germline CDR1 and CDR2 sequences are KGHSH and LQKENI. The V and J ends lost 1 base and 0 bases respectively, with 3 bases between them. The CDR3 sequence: CASSPHMNTEAFF. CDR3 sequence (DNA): TGTGCCAGCTCACCACATATGAACACTGAAGCTTTCTTT.

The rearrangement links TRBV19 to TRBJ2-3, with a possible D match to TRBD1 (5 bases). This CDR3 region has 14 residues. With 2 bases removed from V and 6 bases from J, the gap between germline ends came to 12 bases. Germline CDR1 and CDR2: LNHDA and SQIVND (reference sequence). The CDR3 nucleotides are TGTGCCAGTAGTATAATTGCCAGGGCGGATACGCAGTATTTT. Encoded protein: CASSIIARADTQYF.

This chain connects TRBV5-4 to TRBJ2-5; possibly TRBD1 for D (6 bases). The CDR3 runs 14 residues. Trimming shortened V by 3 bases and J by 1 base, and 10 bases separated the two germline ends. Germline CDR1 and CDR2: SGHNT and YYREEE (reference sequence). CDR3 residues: CASSSAGVQETQYF. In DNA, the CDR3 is TGTGCCAGCAGCTCCGCAGGGGTCCAAGAGACCCAGTACTTC.

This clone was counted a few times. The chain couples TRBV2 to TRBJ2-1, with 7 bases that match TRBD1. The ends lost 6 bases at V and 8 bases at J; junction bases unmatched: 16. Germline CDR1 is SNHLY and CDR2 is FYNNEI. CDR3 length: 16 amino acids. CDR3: CASRDLGGQIVDEQFF. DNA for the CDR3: TGTGCCAGCAGGGATCTAGGGGGACAGATCGTAGATGAGCAGTTCTTC.

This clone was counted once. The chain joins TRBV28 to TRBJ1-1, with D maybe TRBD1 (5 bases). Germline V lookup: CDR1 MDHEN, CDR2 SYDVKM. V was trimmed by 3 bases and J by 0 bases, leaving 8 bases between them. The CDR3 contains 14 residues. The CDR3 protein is CASSFTRVNTEAFF. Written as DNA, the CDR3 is TGTGCCAGCAGTTTTACCAGGGTGAACACTGAAGCTTTCTTT.

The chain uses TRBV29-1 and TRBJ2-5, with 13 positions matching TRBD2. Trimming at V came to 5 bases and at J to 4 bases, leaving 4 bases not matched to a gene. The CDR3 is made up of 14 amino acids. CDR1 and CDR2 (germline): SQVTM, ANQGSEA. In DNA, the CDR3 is TGCAGCGTTCCGGGACTAGCGGGGCGAGAGACCCAGTACTTC. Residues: CSVPGLAGRETQYF.